These 29 T cell receptor beta chains were all obtained from the same sample, sequenced in a study of blood T cell repertoires in COVID-19. The assay was immunoSEQ multiplex PCR, and TCRdb's table has in-frame clones only and misses some. Of 330,000 or so clones listed, approximately 87% are singletons. Sequenced material: PBMCs or T cells enriched from blood (not recorded which). These receptors were obtained from a man aged 40-49 years in a cohort exposed to, infected with or recovered from COVID-19 (not recorded which).

The J gene is TRBJ2-7, the V gene TRBV5-8, with TRBD1 identical over 8 bases. V was clipped by 6 bases and J by 0 bases; unmatched bases: 14. In germline, CDR1 is SGHTS, CDR2 YDEGEE. The CDR3 runs to 17 residues. The DNA for the CDR3 is TGTGCCAGCACGATTGTTTTTCAGGACAGGGACTCCTACGAGCAGTACTTC. This translates into CASTIVFQDRDSYEQYF.

The CDR3 sequence: CASSLGGKNTEAFF. Written as DNA, the CDR3 is TGTGCCAGCAGCTTGGGCGGTAAGAACACTGAAGCTTTCTTT. The V call is TRBV5-8, the J call TRBJ1-1; D not certain. The CDR3 runs to 14 residues. Trimming removed 0 bases from V and 1 base from J, with 7 bases in between. From germline, CDR1 is SGHTS and CDR2 YDEGEE.

This sequence joins TRBV19 and TRBJ2-5; 13 bases are a match to TRBD2. The V gene end was trimmed by 5 bases and the J gene end by 0 bases; junction bases not matched to a gene: 6. Germline V lookup: CDR1 LNHDA, CDR2 SQIVND (reference sequence). The CDR3 totals 17 residues. CDR3 nucleotide sequence: TGTGCCAGTAGTCAGGGACTAGCGGGGATATACCAAGAGACCCAGTACTTC. This translates into CASSQGLAGIYQETQYF.

The rearrangement uses TRBV19 and TRBJ1-4; 7 nucleotides line up with TRBD1. V lost 5 bases to trimming and J lost 7 bases; unmatched junction nucleotides: 7. This CDR3 contains 14 residues. Germline V gives CDR1 LNHDA, CDR2 SQIVND (reference sequence). CDR3 sequence: CASSEGALGEKLFF. The CDR3 bases are TGTGCCAGTAGTGAGGGGGCGTTGGGTGAAAAACTGTTTTTT.

The CDR3 DNA sequence: TGTGCCAGCAGCGACCCAATTACGAGACAGGGGGATACCCCAGATACGCAGTATTTT. Its protein is CASSDPITRQGDTPDTQYF. This rearrangement joins TRBV9 to TRBJ2-3; TRBD1 agrees at 9 bases. The CDR3 runs 19 residues. The ends lost 3 bases at V and 4 bases at J; junction bases unmatched: 18. Germline CDR1 is SGDLS and CDR2 is YYNGEE.

V gene TRBV7-2 combines with J gene TRBJ1-4; no firm D call. V gave up 5 bases and J gave up 2 bases, with 9 bases separating them. The CDR3 totals 14 residues. Germline V CDR1 and CDR2: SGHTA, FQGNSA. CDR3 in DNA: TGTGCCAGCAGCGCGAGTTCGACTAATGAAAAACTGTTTTTT. Translated, it gives CASSASSTNEKLFF.

With regard to this clone: The same CDR3 arises from other DNA sequences in this sample as well. The chain employs TRBV5-1 and TRBJ1-1, with TRBD1 identical over 8 bases. Per the germline V gene, CDR1 is SGHRS and CDR2 is YFSETQ. J gave up 2 bases and V 4 bases, and 7 bases lay outside the gene matches. This CDR3 has 15 residues. For the CDR3, the DNA is TGCGCCAGCAGCCCGAGGACAGGGCCCAACACTGAAGCTTTCTTT. It specifies CASSPRTGPNTEAFF.

V gene TRBV15 combines with J gene TRBJ2-2; 7 nucleotides align to TRBD1. The V and J ends lost 0 bases and 5 bases, in that order; junction bases with no gene match: 6. The CDR3 spans 16 residues. CDR1 and CDR2 (germline): LNHNV, YYDKDF (reference sequence). CDR3 sequence (DNA): TGTGCCACCAGCAGAGATAGGACAGGTCGAACCGGGGAGCTGTTTTTT. The encoded protein is CATSRDRTGRTGELFF.

This sequence joins TRBV10-1 and TRBJ1-3; TRBD1 might be the D (5 bases). Germline values: CDR1 WNHNN, CDR2 SYGVQD (reference sequence). Trimming shortened V by 0 bases and J by 1 base, and 7 bases separated the two germline ends. This CDR3 is 15 amino acids long. The CDR3 DNA is TGCGCCAGCAGTGAGTCAGGGGAATCTGGAAACACCATATATTTT. It translates to CASSESGESGNTIYF.

The chain links TRBV6-4 to TRBJ2-3; 12 bases align to TRBD2. J was trimmed by 2 bases and V by 3 bases; bases with no gene match: 3. Germline V CDR1 and CDR2: MRHNA, SNTAGT. The CDR3 covers 16 residues. CDR3 DNA: TGTGCCAGCAGTGAGACTAGCGGGGGTAACACAGATACGCAGTATTTT. Amino acid sequence: CASSETSGGNTDTQYF.

As regards this clone: Other DNA sequences within the sample encode an identical CDR3. V and J are TRBV19 and TRBJ2-1, with 10 bases aligning to TRBD1. CDR3 length: 13 residues. V lost 6 bases, J lost 7 bases, and 3 bases stayed unmatched. Germline V gene lookup returns CDR1 LNHDA and CDR2 SQIVND (reference sequence). The CDR3 loop is CASSRDRGNEQFF. The CDR3 DNA sequence: TGTGCCAGTAGCCGGGACAGGGGTAATGAGCAGTTCTTC.

As DNA, the CDR3 is TGTGCCAGCAGTTATAGGGCTAGCGGGCCCGAGGGGCAGTTCTTC. This gives the protein CASSYRASGPEGQFF. The chain has TRBV7-7 and TRBJ2-1; 8 bases map to TRBD2. Germline V CDR1 and CDR2: SSHAT, FNYEAQ (reference sequence). The CDR3 contains 15 residues. Trimming cost V 6 bases and J 12 bases; bases outside gene matches: 16.

The genes are TRBV7-8 and TRBJ1-3; TRBD1 is a possible D gene (5 bases). V was trimmed by 5 bases and J by 0 bases, leaving 17 bases between them. This CDR3 has 17 amino acids. Germline values: CDR1 SGHVS, CDR2 FQNEAQ. CDR3 protein: CASSTIRFGGSGNTIYF. The CDR3 coding sequence is TGTGCCAGCAGCACTATTAGGTTCGGGGGCTCTGGAAACACCATATATTTT.

This rearrangement joins TRBV11-2 to TRBJ2-3; 7 bases map to TRBD2. CDR3 length: 14 amino acids. Germline CDR1 and CDR2: SGHAT and FQNNGV. The ends lost 6 bases at V and 4 bases at J; junction bases unmatched: 7. The CDR3 is CASRWDYWSDTQYF. The CDR3 nucleotides are TGTGCCAGCAGATGGGACTACTGGTCAGATACGCAGTATTTT.

The rearrangement joins TRBV20-1 to TRBJ2-1; TRBD1 matches 7 bases. This CDR3 is 13 amino acids long. The junction had 2 bases not matched to a gene; V was cut back by 3 bases and J by 3 bases. The germline gives CDR1 DFQATT, CDR2 SNEGSKA (reference sequence). CDR3 sequence: CSASRTGYNEQFF. In DNA, the CDR3 is TGCAGTGCTAGTAGGACAGGCTACAATGAGCAGTTCTTC.

This clone was counted only a few times. The chain recombines TRBV28 with TRBJ1-1; 9 bases fit TRBD1. The CDR3 contains 15 residues. From germline, CDR1 is MDHEN and CDR2 SYDVKM. V was clipped by 5 bases and J by 1 base; unmatched bases: 5. The CDR3 DNA follows: TGTGCCAGCAGTGAAAACAGGGGGCGGAACACTGAAGCTTTCTTT. Encoded protein: CASSENRGRNTEAFF. Looking up the rest from reference TRBV28 and TRBJ1-1 gives the full variable domain: DVKVTQSSRYLVKRTGEKVFLECVQDMDHENMFWYRQDPGLGLRLIYFSYDVKMKEKGDIPEGYSVSREKKERFSLILESASTNQTSMYLCASSENRGRNTEAFFGQGTRLTVV.

The rearrangement joins TRBV28 to TRBJ2-2, with 8 nucleotides matching TRBD1. The CDR3 is 15 residues long. Germline V gives CDR1 MDHEN, CDR2 SYDVKM. The V gene end was trimmed by 2 bases and the J gene end by 7 bases; junction bases not matched to a gene: 6. CDR3 sequence: CASSLNRGFVGELFF. DNA of the CDR3: TGTGCCAGCAGTTTAAACAGGGGGTTCGTCGGGGAGCTGTTTTTT.

A single count supports this clone. J is TRBJ2-6 and V is TRBV27; D is possibly TRBD2 (5 bases). V was clipped by 0 bases and J by 0 bases, with 9 bases between them. The CDR3 totals 17 residues. Germline V lookup: CDR1 MNHEY, CDR2 SMNVEV (reference sequence). The CDR3 spells CASSLSLSASGANVLTF. CDR3 nucleotide sequence: TGTGCCAGCAGTTTATCGCTTAGCGCCTCTGGGGCCAACGTCCTGACTTTC.

CDR3 nucleotide sequence: TGTGCCAGCAGCGACGACAGCGGGCGAAATGAAAAACTGTTTTTT. This translates into CASSDDSGRNEKLFF. V gene TRBV9 combines with J gene TRBJ1-4; possibly TRBD1 for D (5 bases). CDR3 length: 15 amino acids. Germline CDR1 reads SGDLS; CDR2 reads YYNGEE. V shed 3 bases and J shed 5 bases, with 14 bases lying between them.

The chain links TRBV3-1 (or the pseudogene TRBV3-2) to TRBJ2-2; unclear D gene. Trimming took off 1 base at V and 2 bases at J, with 8 bases between the two ends. This CDR3 has 15 residues. From germline, CDR1 is LGHDT and CDR2 YNNKEL (reference sequence). The chain's CDR3 is CASSQASSNTGELFF. In DNA, the CDR3 is TGTGCCAGCAGCCAAGCGAGTTCAAACACCGGGGAGCTGTTTTTT.

This clone was counted a single time. The chain couples TRBV5-4 to TRBJ1-3; D is uncertain. V was trimmed by 2 bases and J by 4 bases, leaving 13 bases between them. The CDR3 length is 15 residues. The germline V gene has CDR1 SGHNT and CDR2 YYREEE (reference sequence). This CDR3 reads CASSFGGMGGNTIYF. The CDR3 DNA sequence: TGTGCCAGCAGCTTCGGAGGAATGGGAGGAAACACCATATATTTT.

V gene TRBV7-2 combines with J gene TRBJ2-2, with TRBD2 matching 9 bases. Germline lookup yields CDR1 SGHTA and CDR2 FQGNSA. CDR3 length: 16 residues. Germline trimming cut 9 bases from V and 3 bases from J; bases unmatched to any gene: 11. CDR3 sequence (DNA): TGTGCCAGTAAGATCAACCCTAGCGGGGACACCGGGGAGCTGTTTTTT. Translated, it gives CASKINPSGDTGELFF.

The CDR3 region has the DNA TGTGCCAGTAGTATTTACAGGGGGCTCGGCACAGATACGCAGTATTTT. It codes for CASSIYRGLGTDTQYF. This chain uses TRBV19 with TRBJ2-3; 9 bases fit TRBD1. Trimming at V came to 3 bases and at J to 1 base, leaving 5 bases not matched to a gene. The CDR3 is 16 residues long. In germline, CDR1 is LNHDA, CDR2 SQIVND (reference sequence).

The V and J genes are TRBV27 and TRBJ1-2, with TRBD1 identical over 7 bases. Looked up from germline, CDR1 is MNHEY and CDR2 is SMNVEV (reference sequence). The CDR3 sequence is 14 residues long. V shed 5 bases, J shed 0 bases, and the junction held 3 bases outside the gene matches. Written as DNA, the CDR3 is TGTGCCAGCAGTGGGACAGCAACTAACTATGGCTACACCTTC. This codes for CASSGTATNYGYTF.

The J gene is TRBJ1-4, the V gene TRBV15, with D possibly matching TRBD1 (5 bases). Germline V gene lookup returns CDR1 LNHNV and CDR2 YYDKDF (reference sequence). Trimming cost V 3 bases and J 13 bases, with 12 bases left between them. The CDR3 runs to 12 residues. CDR3 in DNA: TGTGCCACCAGCAGCGTACTCGGGGGACTGTTTTTT. Translated, it gives CATSSVLGGLFF.

The rearrangement joins TRBV15 to TRBJ2-7, with 7 positions matching TRBD1. The J segment lost 5 bases and the V segment lost 1 base, leaving 8 bases of the junction unmatched. CDR3 length equals 15 residues. Germline lookup yields CDR1 LNHNV and CDR2 YYDKDF (reference sequence). The CDR3 DNA reads as TGTGCCACCAGCAGAGTAGGGGGCGTCCGAGACGAGCAGTACTTC. It specifies CATSRVGGVRDEQYF.

V usage is TRBV2 and J usage is TRBJ2-6; 7 nucleotides line up with TRBD2. CDR3 length: 16 residues. With V trimmed by 3 bases and J by 2 bases, 4 bases remained unmatched. Germline CDR1 SNHLY, CDR2 FYNNEI. CDR3 nucleotides: TGTGCCAGCAGTGACTGGGGGAGGGCTGGGGCCAACGTCCTGACTTTC. Protein: CASSDWGRAGANVLTF.

DNA of the CDR3: TGTGCCAGCAGGGAGGACAGGTCCTATAATTCACCCCTCCACTTT. Protein: CASREDRSYNSPLHF. The chain couples TRBV6-5 to TRBJ1-6, with 7 bases fitting TRBD1. This CDR3 is built from 15 residues. Looked up from germline, CDR1 is MNHEY and CDR2 is SVGAGI. After removal of 6 bases from V and 1 base from J, the junction contained 3 bases not matched to a gene.

This clone was seen a few times. This sequence joins TRBV15 and TRBJ1-1; D ambiguous. This CDR3 contains 14 residues. Germline V gene data show CDR1 as LNHNV and CDR2 as YYDKDF (reference sequence). The V gene lost 3 bases and the J gene lost 0 bases, with 8 bases spanning the gap. Written as DNA, the CDR3 is TGTGCCACCAGCAGTCCAGGAATGAACACTGAAGCTTTCTTT. Translated: CATSSPGMNTEAFF.